The TCR beta chain under discussion was sequenced for a study of cytomegalovirus exposure and HLA in healthy donors. PCR was performed using 60 Vbeta and 13 Jbeta primers. Original processing notes: Later, about 80 million unique TCR beta chains were counted in an analysis, and roughly 11 million of them were shared. Libraries were prepared by immunoSEQ multiplex PCR; TCRdb keeps only in-frame clonotypes and omits some of them. V, J and clone size derive from that table, while D and trimming were established from the DNA sequence. The table has some 91,000 clones, around nine tenths seen once; the top ten hold roughly 9.2%. Germline lookup yields CDR1 ENHRY and CDR2 SYGVKD. The CDR3 loop spans 17 amino acids. V lost 6 bases to trimming and J lost 1 base; unmatched junction nucleotides: 12.

The chain is built from TRBV10-3 and TRBJ2-7; 10 bases line up with TRBD2. This clonotype originated in a man aged 25-40 years in good health and CMV-seropositive. Sample: PBMCs. The CDR3 coding sequence is TGTGCCATCAGCCCCCGGACTAGCGGCTCGGGGTCCTACGAGCAGTACTTC. This gives the protein CAISPRTSGSGSYEQYF.